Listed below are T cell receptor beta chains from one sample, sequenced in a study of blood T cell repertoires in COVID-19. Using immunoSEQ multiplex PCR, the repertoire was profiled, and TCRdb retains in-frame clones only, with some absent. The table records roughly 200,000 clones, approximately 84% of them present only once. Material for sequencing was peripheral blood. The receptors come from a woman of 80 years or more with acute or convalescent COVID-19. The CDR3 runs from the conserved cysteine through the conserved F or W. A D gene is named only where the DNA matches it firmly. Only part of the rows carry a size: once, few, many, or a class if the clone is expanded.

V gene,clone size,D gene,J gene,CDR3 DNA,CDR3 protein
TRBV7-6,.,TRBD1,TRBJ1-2,TGTGCCAGCACCCTGGACAGGGTTAATGGCTACACCTTC,CASTLDRVNGYTF
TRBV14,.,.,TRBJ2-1,TGTGCCAGCAGCCAAGTTAGCGGTCTAGCGACGAAGTCGGTCAATGAGCAGTTCTTC,CASSQVSGLATKSVNEQFF
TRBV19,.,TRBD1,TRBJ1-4,TGTGCCAGTAGTACGCGGGGCAGGGGGGCGGAAAAACTGTTTTTT,CASSTRGRGAEKLFF
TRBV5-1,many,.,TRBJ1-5,TGCGCCAGCAGCTTGGGCGGGGCTCCAAATCAGCCCCAGCATTTT,CASSLGGAPNQPQHF
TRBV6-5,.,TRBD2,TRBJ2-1,TGTGCCAGCAAAATCAGTAGCGGGGAGTACAATGAGCAGTTCTTC,CASKISSGEYNEQFF
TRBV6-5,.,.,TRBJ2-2,TGTGCCAGCTGCGACAGTCGGGTCACCGGGGAGCTGTTTTTT,CASCDSRVTGELFF
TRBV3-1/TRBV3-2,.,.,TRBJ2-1,TGTGCCAGCAGCCAAAGAGATGAGCAGTTCTTC,CASSQRDEQFF
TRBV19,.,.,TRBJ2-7,TGTGCCAGTAGTATAGATCTAAAGTACGAGCAGTACTTC,CASSIDLKYEQYF
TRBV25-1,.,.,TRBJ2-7,TGTGCCAGCAGTGTGGGGCCGAAGGAGCAGTACTTC,CASSVGPKEQYF
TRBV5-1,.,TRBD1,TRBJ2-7,TGCGCCAGCAGTCCGGGGACAGGGCTATACGAGCAGTACTTC,CASSPGTGLYEQYF
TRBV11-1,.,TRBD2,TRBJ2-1,TGTGCCAGCAGCTTATCGATAGCGGGTTACAATGAGCAGTTCTTC,CASSLSIAGYNEQFF
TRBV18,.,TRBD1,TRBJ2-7,TGTGCCAGCTCACCACCGGGACAGATAAGAAGGGAGCAGTACTTC,CASSPPGQIRREQYF
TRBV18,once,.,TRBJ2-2,TGTGCCAGCTCACCACCCGTGGGAGATGGCGGGGAGCTGTTTTTT,CASSPPVGDGGELFF
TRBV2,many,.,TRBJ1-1,TGTGCCAGCAGTGAAAGGGGGGGAAAGGCTTTCTTT,CASSERGGKAFF
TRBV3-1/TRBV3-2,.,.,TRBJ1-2,TGTGCCAGCAGCCAAGAACTGGCACCCCGGGGGGGCTACACCTTC,CASSQELAPRGGYTF
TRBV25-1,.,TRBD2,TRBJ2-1,TGTGCCAGCAGCCGCGCTAGCGGGACATACAATGAGCAGTTCTTC,CASSRASGTYNEQFF
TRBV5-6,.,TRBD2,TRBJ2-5,TGTGCCAGCAGCTCCGGACTAGCGGCGCACCAAGAGACCCAGTACTTC,CASSSGLAAHQETQYF
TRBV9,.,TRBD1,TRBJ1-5,TGTGCCAGCAGCGCCGGGACAGGGGGTTATCAGCCCCAGCATTTT,CASSAGTGGYQPQHF
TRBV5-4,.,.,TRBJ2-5,TGTGCCAGCAGCTTGGCCCTACAAGAGACCCAGTACTTC,CASSLALQETQYF
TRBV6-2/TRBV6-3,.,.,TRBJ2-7,TGTGCCAGCAGTTACCCCGTAGCCGGGAGAAGCTCCTACGAGCAGTACTTC,CASSYPVAGRSSYEQYF
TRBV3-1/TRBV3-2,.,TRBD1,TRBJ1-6,TGTGCCAGCAGCGCCCGGGACAGCCGCTCACCCCTCCACTTT,CASSARDSRSPLHF
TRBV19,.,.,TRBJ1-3,TGTGCCAGTAGTATTGCCAGGGGTGGAAACACCATATATTTT,CASSIARGGNTIYF
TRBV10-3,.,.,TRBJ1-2,TGTGCCATCAGTGAAACGGGGTATAGCTATGGCTACACCTTC,CAISETGYSYGYTF
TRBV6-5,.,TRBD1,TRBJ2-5,TGTGCCAGCAGGGAGACAGGGGGGCAAGAGACCCAGTACTTC,CASRETGGQETQYF
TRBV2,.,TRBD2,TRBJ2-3,TGTGCCACAGGCCGAGCGGGAGTTATCGGCACAGATACGCAGTATTTT,CATGRAGVIGTDTQYF
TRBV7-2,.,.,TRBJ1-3,TGTGCCAGCAGCTTAGCGATGTCAGCTGGAAACACCATATATTTT,CASSLAMSAGNTIYF
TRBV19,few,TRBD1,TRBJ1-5,TGTGCCAGTAGTATATCAGGGGGCAACAATCAGCCCCAGCATTTT,CASSISGGNNQPQHF
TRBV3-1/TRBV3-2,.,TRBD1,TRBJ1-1,TGTGCCAGCAGCCCCCGACAGGGCGGCGTGAACACTGAAGCTTTCTTT,CASSPRQGGVNTEAFF
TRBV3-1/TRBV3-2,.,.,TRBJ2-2,TGTGCCAGCAGCCCCTCTTACGGGGCCGGGGAGCTGTTTTTT,CASSPSYGAGELFF
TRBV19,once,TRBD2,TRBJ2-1,TGTGCCAGTAGGTCCCTCGGGACTAGCGGGGGGGCGGGTGAGCAGTTCTTC,CASRSLGTSGGAGEQFF
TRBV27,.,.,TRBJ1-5,TGTGCCAGCAGTTTATCGGAGATTCAGCCCCAGCATTTT,CASSLSEIQPQHF
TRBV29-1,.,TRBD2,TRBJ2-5,TGCAGCGTTGAAGATCCTAGCGGCCAAGAGACCCAGTACTTC,CSVEDPSGQETQYF
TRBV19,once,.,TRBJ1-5,TGTGCCAGTAGGGTCGAGGGGGGGGTTAGCAATCAGCCCCAGCATTTT,CASRVEGGVSNQPQHF
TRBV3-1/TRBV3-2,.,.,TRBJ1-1,TGTGCCAGCAGGGACACTATGAACACTGAAGCTTTCTTT,CASRDTMNTEAFF
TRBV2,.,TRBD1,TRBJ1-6,TGTGCCACCGAAAAACAGGGGTCTTCACCCCTCCACTTT,CATEKQGSSPLHF
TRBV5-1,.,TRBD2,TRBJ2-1,TGCGCCAGCAGTATTAGCGGGACGGACGATGAGCAGTTCTTC,CASSISGTDDEQFF
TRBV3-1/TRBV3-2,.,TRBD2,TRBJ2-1,TGTGCCAGCAGCCAAGGAGCGGGAGTGTCCCTCGGGAATGAGCAGTTCTTC,CASSQGAGVSLGNEQFF
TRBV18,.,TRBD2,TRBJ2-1,TGTGCCAGCTCACCTCTCGCGGGAGCACCCTACAATGAGCAGTTCTTC,CASSPLAGAPYNEQFF
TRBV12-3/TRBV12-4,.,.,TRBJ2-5,TGTGCCAGCACGCCGGGTTTTCGAGAGACCCAGTACTTC,CASTPGFRETQYF
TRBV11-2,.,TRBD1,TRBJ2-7,TGTGCCAGCAGTTCGGACAGGGACTACGAGCAGTACTTC,CASSSDRDYEQYF
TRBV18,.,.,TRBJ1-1,TGTGCCAGCTCACCCTCGATCGGAGGAGGGACTGAAGCTTTCTTT,CASSPSIGGGTEAFF
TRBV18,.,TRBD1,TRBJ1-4,TGTGCCAGCTCACTTGACAGGGGGCAAGAAAAACTGTTTTTT,CASSLDRGQEKLFF
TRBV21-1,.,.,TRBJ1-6,TGTGCCAGCAGCAAAGAAGCGGGCGGAAATAATTCACCCCTCCACTTT,CASSKEAGGNNSPLHF
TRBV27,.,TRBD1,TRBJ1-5,TGTGCCAGCAGTTTATTTGCAGGGGGCGGTCAGCCCCAGCATTTT,CASSLFAGGGQPQHF
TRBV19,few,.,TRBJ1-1,TGTGCCAGTAGTATTGGGCAGCTCACTGAAGCTTTCTTT,CASSIGQLTEAFF
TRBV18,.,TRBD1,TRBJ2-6,TGTGCCAGCTCACCGCAGGGGGCTGGGGCCAACGTCCTGACTTTC,CASSPQGAGANVLTF
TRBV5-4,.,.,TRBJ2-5,TGTGCCAGCAGCCAAGCGGGTGCCACGGAGACCCAGTACTTC,CASSQAGATETQYF
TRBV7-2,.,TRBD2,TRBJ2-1,TGTGCCAGCAGCAAGAGGACTAGCGGGGGGGTACGGAATGAGCAGTTCTTC,CASSKRTSGGVRNEQFF
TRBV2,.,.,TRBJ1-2,TGTGCCAGCAGTGAAGCAACCTTGGGGGGTGGCTACACCTTC,CASSEATLGGGYTF
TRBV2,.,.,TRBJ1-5,TGTGCCAGCAGCCCGCAGGGGCCATATAGCAATCAGCCCCAGCATTTT,CASSPQGPYSNQPQHF
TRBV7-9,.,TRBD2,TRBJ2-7,TGTGCCAGCAGCTTAGGACTAGCGGGAGCTGTCGAGCAGTACTTC,CASSLGLAGAVEQYF